The present TCR beta chain was sequenced within a study of early T cells in non-severe SARS-CoV-2 infection (dated by TCRdb to the early 2020s). Looking at the study overall: TCR sequencing used bulk RNA from unsorted whole blood, so alpha and beta chains could not be paired. Here is what the overall study found, with its caveats: Matching against VDJdb was skewed toward anti-spike CD8 responses, likely underestimated virus-specific expansions, and missed private and CD4 specificities.

Library preparation used 5' RACE. Sequencing was performed on a NextSeq 500. In the TCR library protocol, unique molecular identifiers were attached to individual cDNA molecules to correct for PCR bias and sequencing error. Sequencing covered both TCR alpha and beta chains, and within each sample the abundances of alpha and beta sequences were tightly co-correlated. Per the authors' processing: Decombinator V4 was used to annotate the V gene, J gene and CDR3 of the TCR sequences. TCRs were defined as expanded if a significant change between any two time points was detected under a Poisson model with p below 0.0001. TCR abundances were normalised to the total number of TCRs sequenced per sample and were expressed as counts per million. VDJdb, accessed 1 November 2021, was searched for CMV, EBV and SARS-CoV-2 annotated TCRs, with TCRs annotated for multiple antigens excluded. TCRdb reprocessed the public reads (quality trimming at Q25 with fastp, clone calling with MiXCR) and kept in-frame beta chains. Entries that share a CDR3 protein sequence are merged under the most common genes and DNA. The authors' filters were not applied to this entry. This sample gives over 60,000 distinct CDR3 sequences in total; 10% of them show up just once. The top ten clonotypes cover 7.6% of the sample.

In the case of this clonotype: It has no known antigen specificity. Base qualities are not provided; no much larger clone lies one nucleotide away.

This was a case-control study nested in a cohort of healthcare workers in London, UK, who had nasopharyngeal swab PCR tests and blood samples taken every week. Healthcare workers were enrolled in the week of the UK lockdown, from 23 to 31 March 2020, and were followed every week for up to roughly 16 weeks. The TCR comes from an adult who was a healthcare worker with PCR-confirmed SARS-CoV-2 infection or an uninfected control (not recorded which). The source material was whole blood, sampled at baseline.

The bases are TGTGCCAGCAGTAAACAGGGGGGAGAGACCCAGTACTTC. It is translated as CASSKQGGETQYF. This receptor chain uses TRBV14 and TRBJ2-5, with 8 bases matching TRBD1. The germline V gene supplies CDR1 SGHDN and CDR2 FVKESK. Measured from the cysteine to the phenylalanine, the CDR3 is 13 residues long. The only DNA kept is the CDR3, 39 bases in frame from the first base. V lost 6 bases and J lost 4 bases, and the count of bases not matched to a germline gene is 4.